The present entry profiles one TCR beta chain with its context. Germline-derived CDR1 and CDR2 are MNHEY and SMNVEV (reference sequence). The CDR3 sequence is 14 residues long. With 3 bases removed from V and 3 bases from J, the gap between germline ends came to 12 bases. The sample originates from a study of T cell responses to AZD1222 COVID-19 vaccine. Profiling relied on immunoSEQ multiplex PCR, and the TCRdb table lists in-frame clones only, not all of them. The sample lists 150,000 or so clones, 90% to 95% occurring once. Specimen: peripheral blood, collected on day 0 of AZD1222 vaccination. The chain is built from TRBV27 and TRBJ2-7; D is uncertain. The TCR sequence derives from an adult in good health. CDR3 sequence reads: CASSFPGRNYEQYF. CDR3 DNA sequence: TGTGCCAGCAGTTTCCCTGGACGGAACTACGAGCAGTACTTC.